A selection of T cell receptor beta chains follows, all from one sample in a study of blood T cell repertoires in COVID-19. Data came from immunoSEQ multiplex PCR; TCRdb stores just in-frame clones and leaves some out. This table has 93,000 or so clones, approximately 80% appearing once. The sequencing input was peripheral blood. Every receptor here comes from a human donor in a cohort sampled during active COVID-19. Each CDR3 is given with its conserved first and last residue. The D gene is left open where the match is weak. Rows give clone size only sometimes, using once, few, many, or a class for an expanded clone.

-	16	-	TRBV28	TRBJ1-1	CASSLVGNRLNTEAFF	TGTGCCAGCAGTCTGGTGGGGAACAGGCTGAACACTGAAGCTTTCTTT
-	15	TRBD1	TRBV5-4	TRBJ1-1	CASRPPTGENTEAFF	TGTGCCAGCAGGCCGCCGACAGGGGAGAACACTGAAGCTTTCTTT
-	15	TRBD1	TRBV5-1	TRBJ2-5	CASTPGQGWIETQYF	TGCGCCAGCACCCCCGGACAGGGTTGGATCGAGACCCAGTACTTC
-	13	-	TRBV7-9	TRBJ2-7	CASSLGLPNEQYF	TGTGCCAGCAGCTTAGGGCTCCCCAACGAGCAGTACTTC
-	13	-	TRBV6-5	TRBJ1-2	CASSTGSLYGYTF	TGTGCCAGCAGTACAGGGTCCCTCTATGGCTACACCTTC
-	15	-	TRBV18	TRBJ1-4	CASSPTGATNEKLFF	TGTGCCAGCTCACCCACAGGAGCAACTAATGAAAAACTGTTTTTT
-	14	TRBD1	TRBV2	TRBJ2-7	CASSLGQGAYEQYF	TGTGCCAGCAGTCTAGGACAGGGGGCCTACGAGCAGTACTTC
few	15	-	TRBV6-5	TRBJ1-5	CASTKDRASNQPQHF	TGTGCCAGCACTAAGGACAGAGCGAGCAATCAGCCCCAGCATTTT
-	14	-	TRBV5-1	TRBJ2-5	CASSPGLLQETQYF	TGCGCCAGCAGCCCGGGTCTTCTTCAAGAGACCCAGTACTTC
-	15	-	TRBV27	TRBJ1-1	CASSTGNLGSAEAFF	TGTGCCAGCAGCACAGGGAATTTGGGCTCAGCTGAAGCTTTCTTT
-	14	-	TRBV10-2	TRBJ2-1	CASREDSSYNEQFF	TGCGCCAGCAGGGAGGACAGCTCCTACAATGAGCAGTTCTTC
-	16	TRBD2	TRBV5-1	TRBJ2-1	CASSLAGTSGGNEQFF	TGCGCCAGCAGCTTGGCTGGGACTAGCGGGGGTAATGAGCAGTTCTTC
-	16	TRBD2	TRBV7-3	TRBJ2-1	CASSLWVAGGPDEQFF	TGTGCCAGCAGCTTATGGGTAGCGGGGGGGCCCGATGAGCAGTTCTTC
-	17	TRBD2	TRBV27	TRBJ2-5	CASSPGRTSGGAETQYF	TGTGCCAGCAGTCCCGGCCGGACTAGCGGGGGCGCTGAGACCCAGTACTTC